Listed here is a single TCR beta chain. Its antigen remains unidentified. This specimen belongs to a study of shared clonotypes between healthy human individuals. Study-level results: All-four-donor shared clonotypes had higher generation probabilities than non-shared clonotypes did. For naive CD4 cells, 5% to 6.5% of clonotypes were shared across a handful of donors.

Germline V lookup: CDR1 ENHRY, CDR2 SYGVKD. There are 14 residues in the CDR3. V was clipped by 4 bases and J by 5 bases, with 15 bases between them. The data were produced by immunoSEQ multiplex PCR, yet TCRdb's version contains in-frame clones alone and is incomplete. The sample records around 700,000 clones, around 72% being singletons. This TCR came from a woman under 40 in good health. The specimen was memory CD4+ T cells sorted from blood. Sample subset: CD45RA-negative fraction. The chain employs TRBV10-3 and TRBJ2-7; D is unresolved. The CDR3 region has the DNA TGTGCCATCAGTGTCGTCAGCGATCTAAACGAGCAGTACTTC. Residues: CAISVVSDLNEQYF.